A selection of T cell receptor beta chains follows, all from one sample in a study of blood T cell repertoires in COVID-19. The repertoire was sequenced with immunoSEQ multiplex PCR; TCRdb's copy has only in-frame clones and lacks some. The table has about 380,000 clones, about 87% seen once. The sample taken for sequencing was PBMCs or T cells enriched from blood (not recorded which). These receptors originate from a man aged 25 to 40 who had recovered from COVID-19. Both conserved end residues are part of each CDR3. A D gene is named only where the DNA matches it firmly. Only part of the rows carry a size: once, few, many, or a class if the clone is expanded.

j_gene | d_gene | v_gene | abundance | CDR3aa | CDR3nt
TRBJ2-6 | TRBD1 | TRBV10-3 | once | CAIKGTGSPGANVLTF | TGTGCCATCAAAGGGACAGGGAGTCCTGGGGCCAACGTCCTGACTTTC
TRBJ2-7 | TRBD1 | TRBV5-1 | . | CASSNPTGGVFEQYF | TGCGCCAGCAGCAACCCGACAGGGGGTGTCTTCGAGCAGTACTTC
TRBJ2-5 | . | TRBV19 | . | CASSISDVRQETQYF | TGTGCCAGTAGTATCTCCGATGTACGGCAAGAGACCCAGTACTTC
TRBJ1-2 | TRBD1 | TRBV5-4 | . | CASSRGGTEATQGGYTF | TGTGCCAGCAGCCGGGGTGGGACAGAGGCCACCCAAGGCGGCTACACCTTC
TRBJ1-5 | . | TRBV30 | . | CACQGQVGNQPQHF | TGTGCCTGTCAGGGGCAGGTAGGAAATCAGCCCCAGCATTTT
TRBJ2-2 | TRBD1 | TRBV6-5 | once | CASSYRDRVDTGELFF | TGTGCCAGCAGTTACCGGGACAGGGTGGACACCGGGGAGCTGTTTTTT
TRBJ1-3 | TRBD1 | TRBV13 | once | CASSGGRGGTGSFGNTIYF | TGTGCCAGCAGCGGGGGGCGGGGAGGGACAGGGTCTTTTGGAAACACCATATATTTT
TRBJ1-5 | . | TRBV7-2 | . | CASSLVAGADNQPQHF | TGTGCCAGCAGCTTAGTGGCAGGGGCAGACAATCAGCCCCAGCATTTT
TRBJ2-7 | TRBD2 | TRBV9 | . | CASSVAGGNSGDEQYF | TGTGCCAGCAGCGTAGCGGGGGGGAACTCGGGGGACGAGCAGTACTTC
TRBJ2-1 | . | TRBV25-1 | . | CASKPTGFYNEQFF | TGTGCCAGCAAACCGACAGGATTCTACAATGAGCAGTTCTTC
TRBJ1-6 | TRBD1 | TRBV11-2 | once | CASSLRQGYNSPLHF | TGTGCCAGCAGCTTGAGACAGGGCTATAATTCACCCCTCCACTTT
TRBJ1-3 | TRBD1 | TRBV14 | few | CASSQEEGGRNTIYF | TGTGCCAGCAGCCAAGAGGAAGGGGGCAGAAACACCATATATTTT
TRBJ2-7 | . | TRBV7-2 | . | CASSLTRGLYEQYF | TGTGCCAGCAGCTTAACGCGGGGGCTATACGAGCAGTACTTC
TRBJ2-1 | . | TRBV4-1 | . | CASSQDHSYNEQFF | TGCGCCAGCAGCCAAGATCACTCCTACAATGAGCAGTTCTTC
TRBJ1-1 | . | TRBV6-2/TRBV6-3 | . | CASSYLQVGSTEAFF | TGTGCCAGCAGTTACCTTCAGGTTGGGTCGACTGAAGCTTTCTTT
TRBJ2-7 | . | TRBV6-2/TRBV6-3 | . | CASSYSFLEQYF | TGTGCCAGCAGTTACTCGTTCCTCGAGCAGTACTTC
TRBJ1-6 | . | TRBV7-2 | . | CASKQESSYNSPLHF | TGTGCCAGCAAACAGGAGAGCTCCTATAATTCACCCCTCCACTTT